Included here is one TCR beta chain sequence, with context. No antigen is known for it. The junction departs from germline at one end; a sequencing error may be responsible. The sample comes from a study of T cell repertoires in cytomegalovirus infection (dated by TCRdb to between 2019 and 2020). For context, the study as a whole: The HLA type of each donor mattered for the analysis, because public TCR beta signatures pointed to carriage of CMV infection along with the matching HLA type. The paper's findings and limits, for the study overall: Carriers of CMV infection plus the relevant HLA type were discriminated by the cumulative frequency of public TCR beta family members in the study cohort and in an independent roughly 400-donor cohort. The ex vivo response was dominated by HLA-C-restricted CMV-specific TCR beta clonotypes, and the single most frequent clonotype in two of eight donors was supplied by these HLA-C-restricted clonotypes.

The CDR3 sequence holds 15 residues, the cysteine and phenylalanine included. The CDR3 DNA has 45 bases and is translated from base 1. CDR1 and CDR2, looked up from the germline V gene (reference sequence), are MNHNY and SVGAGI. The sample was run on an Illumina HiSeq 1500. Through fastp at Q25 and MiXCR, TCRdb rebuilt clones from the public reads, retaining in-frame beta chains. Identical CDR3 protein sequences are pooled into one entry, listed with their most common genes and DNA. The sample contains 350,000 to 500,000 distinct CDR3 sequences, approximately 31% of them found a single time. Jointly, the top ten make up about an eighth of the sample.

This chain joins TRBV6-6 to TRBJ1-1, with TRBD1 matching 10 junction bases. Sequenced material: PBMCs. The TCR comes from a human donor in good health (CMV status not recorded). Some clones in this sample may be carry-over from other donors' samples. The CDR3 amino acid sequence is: CASTTGTGVNTESFF. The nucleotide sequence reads TGTGCCAGCACCACCGGGACAGGGGTGAACACTGAATCTTTCTTT.